The 20 T cell receptor beta chains given below trace back to one sample, sequenced in a study of cytomegalovirus exposure and HLA in healthy donors. The PCR employed 60 Vbeta primers together with 13 Jbeta primers. The assay was immunoSEQ multiplex PCR, and TCRdb's table has in-frame clones only and misses some. Seen here are approximately 120,000 clones, over 70% observed once, and the top ten hold 3% to 4.5%. The specimen sequenced was PBMCs. Receptor source: a middle-aged man in good health and CMV-seropositive.

J is TRBJ1-1 and V is TRBV4-1; 7 nucleotides match TRBD1. Germline V lookup: CDR1 MGHRA, CDR2 YSYEKL. V trimming: 3 bases; J trimming: 6 bases; junction bases outside the gene matches: 7. The CDR3 sequence is 14 residues long. CDR3 sequence reads: CASSHADRAPEAFF. The CDR3 nucleotides are TGCGCCAGCAGCCACGCCGACAGGGCCCCTGAAGCTTTCTTT.

The rearrangement uses TRBV6-5 and TRBJ2-1; no clear D. The V end lost 2 bases, the J end lost 4 bases, and 9 bases lay between the germline ends. Germline loops: CDR1 MNHEY, CDR2 SVGAGI. This CDR3 is 14 amino acids long. The CDR3 here is CASSYHDTYNEQFF. The CDR3 DNA is TGTGCCAGCAGTTACCACGACACTTACAATGAGCAGTTCTTC.

The chain couples TRBV2 to TRBJ2-1, with 7 bases aligning to TRBD2. The CDR3 contains 15 residues. Trimming took 7 bases from V and 0 from J; bases not matched to a gene: 6. Germline loops: CDR1 SNHLY, CDR2 FYNNEI. DNA of the CDR3: TGTGCCAGCAAGGCCAGCGGGGTCTCCTACAATGAGCAGTTCTTC. Encoded protein: CASKASGVSYNEQFF.

This chain uses TRBV6-5 with TRBJ2-5, with TRBD2 matching 13 bases. Losses at the gene ends were 4 bases for V and 9 bases for J; bases not matched to a gene: 11. The CDR3 is 16 residues long. Germline V gives CDR1 MNHEY, CDR2 SVGAGI. The CDR3 reads CASSFPAGTSGAAQYF. CDR3 DNA: TGTGCCAGCAGTTTCCCCGCCGGGACTAGCGGGGCGGCCCAGTACTTC.

The J gene is TRBJ2-5, the V gene TRBV28, with 10 bases identical to TRBD2. V shed 6 bases, J shed 5 bases, and the junction held 15 bases outside the gene matches. Germline CDR1 MDHEN, CDR2 SYDVKM. There are 17 residues in the CDR3. The chain's CDR3 is CASSSILDSGRSETQYF. CDR3 coding DNA: TGTGCCAGCAGCTCCATCCTGGATAGCGGGAGGTCGGAGACCCAGTACTTC.

The CDR3, as DNA: TGTGCCAGCAGTTACCTCCTCTCCCCAGGGGCCTACGAGCAGTACTTC. Its translation is CASSYLLSPGAYEQYF. The rearrangement links TRBV6-5 to TRBJ2-7; D perhaps matches TRBD1 (6 bases). Deletions cut 2 bases from V and 2 bases from J, with 16 bases between. The CDR3 totals 16 residues. Germline-derived CDR1 and CDR2 are MNHEY and SVGAGI.

J is TRBJ2-7 and V is TRBV5-1; tentatively, D is TRBD1 (6 bases). This CDR3 region has 13 residues. The germline V gene encodes CDR1 SGHRS and CDR2 YFSETQ. V lost 4 bases, J lost 1 base, and 9 bases lay in between. In DNA form, the CDR3 reads TGCGCCAGCAGCCAGGGGCTATCCTACGAGCAGTACTTC. Its translation: CASSQGLSYEQYF.

The rearrangement joins TRBV30 to TRBJ2-7; 8 bases fit TRBD1. The CDR3 is made up of 12 amino acids. Germline V gives CDR1 GTSNPN, CDR2 SVGIG (reference sequence). After removal of 5 bases from V and 2 bases from J, the junction contained 2 bases not matched to a gene. Here the CDR3 reads CAWGTGAYEQYF. As DNA, the CDR3 is TGTGCCTGGGGGACAGGAGCCTACGAGCAGTACTTC. The complete variable domain, with remaining parts taken from reference TRBV30 and TRBJ2-7, reads SQTIHQWPATLVQPVGSPLSLECTVEGTSNPNLYWYRQAAGRGLQLLFYSVGIGQISSEVPQNLSASRPQDRQFILSSKKLLLSDSGFYLCAWGTGAYEQYFGPGTRLTVT.

The V and J genes are TRBV5-4 and TRBJ2-1, with D possibly matching TRBD2 (5 bases). From germline, CDR1 is SGHNT and CDR2 YYREEE (reference sequence). There are 15 residues in the CDR3. With 4 bases removed from V and 0 bases from J, the gap between germline ends came to 11 bases. The CDR3 region is CASSASPSSYNEQFF. The CDR3 DNA sequence: TGTGCCAGCAGCGCTAGCCCCAGCTCCTACAATGAGCAGTTCTTC.

The CDR3 protein is CASTISDSYGYTF. The CDR3 DNA reads TGTGCCAGCACGATTTCAGACAGCTATGGCTACACCTTC. This rearrangement joins TRBV28 to TRBJ1-2, with a possible D match to TRBD1 (5 bases). This CDR3 comprises 13 residues. V shed 7 bases and J shed 4 bases, with 13 bases lying between them. Germline V lookup: CDR1 MDHEN, CDR2 SYDVKM.

The chain carries TRBV9 and TRBJ1-2, with D hard to call. Germline V lookup: CDR1 SGDLS, CDR2 YYNGEE. The CDR3 extends over 13 amino acids. The V gene lost 0 bases and the J gene lost 4 bases, with 7 bases spanning the gap. The CDR3 protein is CASSVDTPYGYTF. The CDR3 nucleotides are TGTGCCAGCAGCGTAGACACCCCCTATGGCTACACCTTC.

The rearrangement joins TRBV6-1 to TRBJ2-5; 10 bases are shared with TRBD2. The CDR3 covers 16 residues. V lost 0 bases and J lost 1; bases outside the gene matches: 2. Germline V gene sequence: CDR1 MNHNS, CDR2 SASEGT. CDR3 DNA: TGTGCCAGCAGTGAAGCCACTAGCGGGGCCCAAGAGACCCAGTACTTC. Its protein product is CASSEATSGAQETQYF.

J is TRBJ2-1 and V is TRBV9; TRBD2 aligns across 11 bases. This CDR3 has 16 amino acids. Per germline, CDR1 SGDLS and CDR2 YYNGEE. V gave up 2 bases and J gave up 4 bases; unmatched junction bases: 5. This CDR3 reads CASSVMASGGYNEQFF. CDR3 bases: TGTGCCAGCAGCGTTATGGCTAGCGGGGGGTACAATGAGCAGTTCTTC.

This clone was seen more than once but under ten times. The chain is built from TRBV4-1 and TRBJ1-5; a weak D match, TRBD1 (6 bases). CDR3 length equals 15 residues. CDR1 and CDR2 (germline): MGHRA, YSYEKL. Trimming cost V 0 bases and J 5 bases, with 11 bases left between them. The CDR3 region has the DNA TGCGCCAGCAGCCAAGAGGGGGGGCCGGATCAGCCCCAGCATTTT. Its protein product is CASSQEGGPDQPQHF.

The rearrangement joins TRBV5-4 to TRBJ2-7; 9 nucleotides align to TRBD2. V was pared by 5 bases and J by 0 bases, with 6 bases of the junction left unmatched. Germline V gene lookup returns CDR1 SGHNT and CDR2 YYREEE (reference sequence). This CDR3 is built from 15 residues. As DNA, the CDR3 is TGTGCCAGCAGTTCGCCGGGACTAGCCTCCTACGAGCAGTACTTC. This translates into CASSSPGLASYEQYF.

This chain connects TRBV5-4 to TRBJ1-1; D is possibly TRBD1 (5 bases). V was trimmed by 1 base and J by 1 base, leaving 11 bases between them. Per germline, CDR1 SGHNT and CDR2 YYREEE (reference sequence). The CDR3 loop spans 15 amino acids. For the CDR3, the DNA is TGTGCCAGCAGCTTGCCGGGTGGACAGAACACTGAAGCTTTCTTT. Translated: CASSLPGGQNTEAFF.

The rearrangement joins TRBV7-2 to TRBJ2-7; 8 bases agree with TRBD1. Germline V lookup: CDR1 SGHTA, CDR2 FQGNSA. This CDR3 has 16 amino acids. Trimming cost V 5 bases and J 2 bases; bases outside gene matches: 11. The CDR3: CASSQLGTGLTYEQYF. The DNA for the CDR3 is TGTGCCAGCAGCCAACTAGGGACAGGCTTAACCTACGAGCAGTACTTC.

This chain links TRBV4-1 with TRBJ1-2, with unresolved D. Trimming stripped 4 bases from V and 7 bases from J, with 16 bases between. The CDR3 has 14 residues. CDR1 and CDR2 (germline): MGHRA, YSYEKL. The CDR3 sequence is CASSPLTRLSGYTF. Written as DNA, the CDR3 is TGCGCCAGCAGCCCCCTCACCCGGTTGAGTGGCTACACCTTC.

The chain uses TRBV14 and TRBJ1-2; D is uncertain. Germline loops: CDR1 SGHDN, CDR2 FVKESK. V lost 4 bases and J lost 5, with 8 bases in between. The CDR3 is made up of 12 amino acids. The CDR3 protein is CASSRDLYGYTF. CDR3 nucleotides: TGTGCCAGCAGCCGAGACCTATATGGCTACACCTTC.

This sequence joins TRBV18 and TRBJ1-2; 7 nucleotides agree with TRBD1. With V trimmed by 3 bases and J by 1 base, 8 bases remained unmatched. The CDR3 length is 16 residues. Looked up from germline, CDR1 is KGHSH and CDR2 is LQKENI. The CDR3 coding sequence is TGTGCCAGCTCACCTGTCTGGGACAGCAGTAACTATGGCTACACCTTC. It yields the protein CASSPVWDSSNYGYTF. The full variable domain, with the rest looked up from reference TRBV18 and TRBJ1-2, is NAGVMQNPRHLVRRRGQEARLRCSPMKGHSHVYWYRQLPEEGLKFMVYLQKENIIDESGMPKERFSAEFPKEGPSILRIQQVVRGDSAAYFCASSPVWDSSNYGYTFGSGTRLTVV.